Listed below are T cell receptor beta chains from one sample, sequenced in a study of cytotoxic CD8 clonotypes in ibrutinib-treated CLL. Method: immunoSEQ multiplex PCR; TCRdb's copy keeps in-frame clones and lacks some. The sample lists approximately 150,000 clones, nearly 90% occurring once. Specimen: PBMCs, collected at disease progression, from a patient treated with ibrutinib. All receptors come from a human donor with chronic lymphocytic leukemia. The CDR3 runs from the conserved cysteine through the conserved F or W. A D gene is named only where the DNA matches it firmly. For some rows the clone size is stated as once, few or many, or as a class when expanded; others skip it.

CDR3,DNA,length,size,V,D,J
CASSPYGGGNYGYTF,TGTGCCAGCAGTCCCTATGGGGGCGGCAACTATGGCTACACCTTC,15,.,TRBV28,.,TRBJ1-2
CASSKVDRANSGANVLTF,TGTGCCAGCAGCAAAGTAGACAGGGCCAACTCTGGGGCCAACGTCCTGACTTTC,18,.,TRBV21-1,.,TRBJ2-6
CASSPGRGNTEAFF,TGTGCCAGCTCACCCGGCAGGGGTAACACTGAAGCTTTCTTT,14,once,TRBV18,.,TRBJ1-1
CATSRALLAGVYEQYF,TGTGCCACCAGCAGAGCGTTACTAGCGGGAGTCTACGAGCAGTACTTC,16,.,TRBV15,TRBD2,TRBJ2-7
CAISATSGRAYEQFF,TGTGCCATCAGTGCAACTAGCGGGAGGGCCTATGAGCAGTTCTTC,15,.,TRBV10-3,TRBD2,TRBJ2-1
CASSPIGRERVGDEQFF,TGTGCCAGCTCACCAATTGGGCGGGAGAGGGTAGGCGATGAGCAGTTCTTC,17,.,TRBV18,TRBD2,TRBJ2-1
CASMKERGGNQPQHF,TGTGCCAGCATGAAAGAACGGGGGGGCAATCAGCCCCAGCATTTT,15,.,TRBV6-5,.,TRBJ1-5
CASSLVVQETQYF,TGTGCCAGCAGCTTAGTCGTCCAAGAGACCCAGTACTTC,13,.,TRBV7-2,.,TRBJ2-5
CASSVGSSGTDTQYF,TGTGCCAGCAGCGTAGGGAGTAGCGGGACAGATACGCAGTATTTT,15,once,TRBV9,TRBD2,TRBJ2-3
CASSLAVPGNTEAFF,TGTGCCAGCAGCTTAGCCGTTCCTGGGAACACTGAAGCTTTCTTT,15,.,TRBV7-8,.,TRBJ1-1
CASRRTSYNEQFF,TGTGCCAGCAGGCGGACTTCATACAATGAGCAGTTCTTC,13,.,TRBV25-1,.,TRBJ2-1
CASSLAQGQGSDSKPGPGYTF,TGCGCCAGCAGCTTGGCCCAGGGACAGGGTTCAGACTCCAAACCGGGCCCTGGCTACACCTTC,21,.,TRBV5-1,TRBD1,TRBJ1-2
CASSYAAGLGGEQYF,TGTGCCAGCAGTTACGCGGCAGGTTTGGGAGGAGAGCAGTACTTC,15,.,TRBV6-5,.,TRBJ2-7
CASSLGGQAGASILDTQYF,TGTGCCAGCAGCTTAGGGGGCCAGGCGGGAGCCAGCATTCTTGATACGCAGTATTTT,19,.,TRBV5-8,.,TRBJ2-3
CASSDMGLGNTEAFF,TGTGCCAGCAGTGACATGGGGTTAGGGAACACTGAAGCTTTCTTT,15,few,TRBV6-1,.,TRBJ1-1
CASRAGGAREKLFF,TGTGCCAGCAGGGCGGGGGGGGCGCGAGAAAAACTGTTTTTT,14,.,TRBV5-8,.,TRBJ1-4
CASTPGGKITDTQYF,TGTGCCAGCACCCCTGGCGGAAAGATCACAGATACGCAGTATTTT,15,.,TRBV7-3,.,TRBJ2-3
CASSVVYSNTEAFF,TGTGCCAGCAGCGTAGTTTACTCGAACACTGAAGCTTTCTTT,14,.,TRBV9,.,TRBJ1-1
CASSLSMGAYEQYF,TGTGCCAGCAGTTTATCGATGGGGGCCTACGAGCAGTACTTC,14,.,TRBV27,.,TRBJ2-7
CASSEPTSYEQYF,TGTGCCAGCAGCGAACCTACTTCCTACGAGCAGTACTTC,13,.,TRBV9,.,TRBJ2-7
CASSGLAGGTQYF,TGTGCCAGCAGTGGACTAGCGGGGGGGACCCAGTACTTC,13,.,TRBV2,TRBD2,TRBJ2-5
CSVEQGVGYTF,TGCAGCGTAGAACAGGGAGTTGGCTACACCTTC,11,.,TRBV29-1,.,TRBJ1-2
CASRPNRSAGGAQYF,TGTGCCAGCAGGCCCAATCGGAGTGCGGGGGGAGCCCAGTACTTC,15,.,TRBV2,TRBD2,TRBJ2-5
CASTPGYNEQFF,TGTGCCAGCACGCCAGGGTACAATGAGCAGTTCTTC,12,once,TRBV25-1,.,TRBJ2-1
CASSPPGTGDVGTQYF,TGTGCCAGCTCACCCCCCGGGACAGGGGATGTGGGGACCCAGTACTTC,16,.,TRBV18,TRBD1,TRBJ2-5